This entry lists 2 T cell receptor beta chains sequenced from one sample in a study of T-cell memory formation after mild COVID-19. From the 5' RACE reads, TCRdb called clonotypes with MiXCR, one entry per CDR3 protein. Of under 650,000 distinct CDR3 sequences listed, more than 15% are singletons. The sequencing input was PBMCs or a T cell subset sorted from them (not recorded which). These receptors came from an adult woman who had mild COVID-19 (a few samples of this study predate the infection). Cell type and time point are not known.

This clonotype was observed a handful of times. The chain employs TRBV7-7 and TRBJ2-1; D is possibly TRBD2 (5 bases). The CDR3 covers 16 residues. Trimming cost V 3 bases and J 7 bases, with 19 bases left between them. The germline V gene has CDR1 SSHAT and CDR2 FNYEAQ (reference sequence). DNA of the CDR3: TGTGCCAGCAGCTTCGGGCTAGCAGTGGCGTTTAATGAGCAGTTCTTC. Protein product: CASSFGLAVAFNEQFF.

This clonotype was picked up many times. CDR3 DNA: TGTGCCAGCAGCGGGACTAGCACAGATACGCAGTATTTT. Protein product: CASSGTSTDTQYF. This chain joins TRBV9 and TRBJ2-3; TRBD2 is a possible D gene (5 bases). V was trimmed by 3 bases and J by 0 bases, leaving 5 bases between them. CDR3 size: 13 residues. Germline V gives CDR1 SGDLS, CDR2 YYNGEE.